A single sample gave rise to the 8 T cell receptor beta chains below, sequenced in a study of shared clonotypes between healthy human individuals. Using immunoSEQ multiplex PCR, the repertoire was profiled, and TCRdb retains in-frame clones only, with some absent. This sample has 2 million to 2.5 million clones; 90% to 96% occur once, and the top ten carry 0.1% to 0.15%. The sequenced sample consisted of naive CD4+ T cells sorted from blood. The subset: CD45RA+ positively selected. These receptors were obtained from a man between 18 and 35 years old in good health.

The J gene is TRBJ1-5, the V gene TRBV5-5; D is undetermined. The V end lost 4 bases, the J end lost 0 bases, and 5 bases lay between the germline ends. Germline V gives CDR1 SGHKS, CDR2 YYEKEE (reference sequence). This CDR3 contains 13 residues. CDR3 amino acids: CASSPDSNQPQHF. The CDR3 region has the DNA TGTGCCAGCAGCCCAGATAGCAATCAGCCCCAGCATTTT.

V and J are TRBV11-1 and TRBJ2-1; D uncertain. CDR3 size: 13 residues. CDR1 and CDR2 from the germline V gene are SGHAT and FQDESV (reference sequence). The V gene lost 4 bases and the J gene lost 4 bases, with 8 bases spanning the gap. CDR3 sequence (DNA): TGTGCCAGCAGCTCGTTAGATTACAATGAGCAGTTCTTC. Encoded protein: CASSSLDYNEQFF.

V usage is TRBV5-1 and J usage is TRBJ2-7, with D possibly being TRBD1 or TRBD2 (5 bases each). CDR1 SGHRS and CDR2 YFSETQ come from the germline V gene. V was trimmed by 7 bases and J by 1 base, leaving 15 bases between them. This CDR3 region has 14 residues. The DNA of the CDR3 is TGCGCCAGCCGATTTGGGACGCTTTCCTACGAGCAGTACTTC. Translation: CASRFGTLSYEQYF.

This clone was observed a handful of times. The chain links TRBV29-1 to TRBJ2-3; D unclear. This CDR3 region has 13 residues. Germline loops: CDR1 SQVTM, CDR2 ANQGSEA. Trimming left V 4 bases short and J 0 bases short, with 8 bases between. CDR3 in amino acids: CSVAFWSTDTQYF. CDR3 nucleotides: TGCAGCGTTGCTTTCTGGAGCACAGATACGCAGTATTTT.

The rearrangement uses TRBV5-4 and TRBJ2-7; 7 bases are shared with TRBD1. Germline V lookup: CDR1 SGHNT, CDR2 YYREEE (reference sequence). The J segment lost 1 base and the V segment lost 4 bases, leaving 5 bases of the junction unmatched. CDR3 length equals 14 residues. CDR3 residues: CASSGRDSSYEQYF. The CDR3 DNA reads as TGTGCCAGCAGCGGCCGGGACAGTTCCTACGAGCAGTACTTC.

As regards this clone: An end of the junction differs from the germline gene, which may be a read error. The J gene is TRBJ1-2, the V gene TRBV28; 12 nucleotides agree with TRBD1. The CDR3 covers 17 residues. The V gene's germline CDR1 is MDHEN and CDR2 SYDVKM. Here the CDR3 DNA reads TGTGCCAGCACCCCCCGCGCGGGACAGGGGGCGCGCATCCCCAAATCATTC. It codes for CASTPRAGQGARIPKSF.

This chain connects TRBV6-1 to TRBJ1-2; 7 positions match TRBD1. After removal of 7 bases from V and 4 bases from J, the junction contained 9 bases not matched to a gene. CDR1 is MNHNS and CDR2 is SASEGT in the germline V gene. The CDR3 sequence is 14 residues long. In DNA, the CDR3 is TGTGCCAGCACCCCAGGGGGGACAGCCTATGGCTACACCTTC. This sequence encodes CASTPGGTAYGYTF.

The chain carries TRBV7-6 and TRBJ2-3; 7 bases fit TRBD2. From germline, CDR1 is SGHVS and CDR2 FNYEAQ. The CDR3 consists of 15 residues. With 5 bases clipped from V and 3 bases from J, the junction kept 8 bases outside the gene matches. CDR3 sequence: CASSRGSGGTDTQYF. The CDR3 DNA follows: TGTGCCAGCAGCCGGGGCTCGGGGGGTACAGATACGCAGTATTTT. Complete variable domain (other parts from reference TRBV7-6 and TRBJ2-3): GAGVSQSPRYKVTKRGQDVALRCDPISGHVSLYWYRQALGQGPEFLTYFNYEAQQDKSGLPNDRFSAERPEGSISTLTIQRTEQRDSAMYRCASSRGSGGTDTQYFGPGTRLTVL.